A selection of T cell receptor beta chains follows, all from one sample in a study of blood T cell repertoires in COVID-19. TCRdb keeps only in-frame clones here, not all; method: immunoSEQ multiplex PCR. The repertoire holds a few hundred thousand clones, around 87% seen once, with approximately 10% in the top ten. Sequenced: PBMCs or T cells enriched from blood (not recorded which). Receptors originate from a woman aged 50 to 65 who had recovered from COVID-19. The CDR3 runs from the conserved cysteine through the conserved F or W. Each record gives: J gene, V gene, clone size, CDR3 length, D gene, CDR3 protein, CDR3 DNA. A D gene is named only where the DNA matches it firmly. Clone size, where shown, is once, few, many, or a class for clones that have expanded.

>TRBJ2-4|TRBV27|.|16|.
CASSFLEGLAKNIQYF
TGTGCCAGCAGTTTTCTAGAGGGCTTAGCCAAAAACATTCAGTACTTC
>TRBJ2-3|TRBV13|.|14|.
CASSLERGTDTQYF
TGTGCCAGCAGCTTAGAGCGGGGCACAGATACGCAGTATTTT
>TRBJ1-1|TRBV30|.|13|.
CAWNREEAAEAFF
TGTGCCTGGAACCGGGAGGAGGCGGCTGAAGCTTTCTTT
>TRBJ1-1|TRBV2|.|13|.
CASNSLGQPTAFF
TGTGCCAGCAACAGTCTTGGACAGCCTACGGCTTTCTTT
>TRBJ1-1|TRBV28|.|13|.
CASTLRVNTEAFF
TGTGCCAGCACCCTACGGGTGAACACTGAAGCTTTCTTT
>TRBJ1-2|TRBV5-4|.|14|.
CASSLEQRSYGYTF
TGTGCCAGCAGCTTGGAACAGCGGAGCTATGGCTACACCTTC
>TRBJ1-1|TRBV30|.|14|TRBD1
CAWSYRDRPSEAFF
TGTGCCTGGAGTTATAGGGACAGGCCGTCTGAAGCTTTCTTT
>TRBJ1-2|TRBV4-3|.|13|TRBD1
CASSQTGGPGYTF
TGCGCCAGCAGCCAGACAGGGGGCCCTGGCTACACCTTC
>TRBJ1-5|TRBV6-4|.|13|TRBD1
CASARDRNQPQHF
TGTGCCAGCGCCCGGGACAGAAATCAGCCCCAGCATTTT
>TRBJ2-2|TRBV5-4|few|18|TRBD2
CASSSSGLAGRSLGELFF
TGTGCCAGCAGCTCGTCGGGACTAGCGGGGCGTTCACTCGGGGAGCTGTTTTTT
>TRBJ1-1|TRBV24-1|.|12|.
CATSESGYEAFF
TGTGCCACCAGTGAATCGGGTTATGAAGCTTTCTTT
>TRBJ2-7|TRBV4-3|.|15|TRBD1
CASSQDRDSSYEQYF
TGCGCCAGCAGCCAAGATAGGGACAGCTCCTACGAGCAGTACTTC
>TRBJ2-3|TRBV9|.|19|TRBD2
CASSGALAGEYSSTDTQYF
TGTGCCAGCAGCGGGGCGCTAGCGGGGGAATACTCTAGCACAGATACGCAGTATTTT
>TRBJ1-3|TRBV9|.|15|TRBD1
CASSADRGEGNTIYF
TGTGCCAGCAGCGCAGACAGGGGTGAGGGAAACACCATATATTTT
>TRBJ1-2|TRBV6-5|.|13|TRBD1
CASSPGQEYGYTF
TGTGCCAGCAGTCCCGGACAGGAGTATGGCTACACCTTC
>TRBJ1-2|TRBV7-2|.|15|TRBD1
CASSRGGQGDAGYTF
TGTGCCAGCAGCCGCGGCGGACAGGGGGATGCTGGCTACACCTTC